The next 20 T cell receptor beta chains were all read from a single sample in a study of T cell repertoires in cytomegalovirus infection. MiXCR was run by TCRdb on the reads, yielding one entry per CDR3 protein. Of around 300,000 distinct CDR3 sequences in the sample, approximately 22% were seen once. These receptors' targets are unknown. Sequenced here: cultured PBMCs, sampled from culture after CMV antigen stimulation. These receptors all come from a human donor in good health (CMV status not recorded). Some clones in this sample may be carry-over from other donors' samples.

V is TRBV5-8 and J is TRBJ2-1; D is uncertain. The CDR3 contains 18 residues. Trimming stripped 5 bases from V and 7 bases from J, with 28 bases between. Germline V gene data show CDR1 as SGHTS and CDR2 as YDEGEE. The chain's CDR3 is CASSFYSGEASAENEQFF. In DNA, the CDR3 is TGTGCCAGCAGTTTTTACTCAGGAGAAGCGTCGGCTGAAAATGAGCAGTTCTTC.

This clonotype was seen more than once but under ten times. This chain links TRBV11-2 with TRBJ2-1; 13 nucleotides agree with TRBD2. Germline CDR1 is SGHAT and CDR2 is FQNNGV. This CDR3 is 16 amino acids long. With 3 bases clipped from V and 11 bases from J, the junction kept 10 bases outside the gene matches. This CDR3 reads CASSLAGLAGDIKQFF. Here the CDR3 DNA reads TGTGCCAGCAGCTTGGCAGGACTAGCGGGAGATATTAAGCAGTTCTTC. Complete variable domain (other parts from reference TRBV11-2 and TRBJ2-1): EAGVAQSPRYKIIEKRQSVAFWCNPISGHATLYWYQQILGQGPKLLIQFQNNGVVDDSQLPKDRFSAERLKGVDSTLKIQPAKLEDSAVYLCASSLAGLAGDIKQFFGPGTRLTVL.

J is TRBJ1-2 and V is TRBV18; no definite D call. V was cut by 1 base and J by 3 bases, with 12 bases left in between. Germline CDR1 KGHSH, CDR2 LQKENI. The CDR3 spans 15 residues. The CDR3 loop reads CASSPRGNSHYGYTF. The DNA for the CDR3 is TGTGCCAGCTCACCACGCGGAAACAGCCACTATGGCTACACCTTC.

In its sample, this clonotype was seen many times. This chain uses TRBV7-2 with TRBJ2-2; D is uncertain. CDR3 length: 12 residues. V was pared by 4 bases and J by 7 bases, with 7 bases between. CDR1 and CDR2 from the germline V gene are SGHTA and FQGNSA. Here the CDR3 reads CASSSSYGELFF. The CDR3 DNA reads as TGTGCCAGCAGCTCAAGTTACGGGGAGCTGTTTTTT.

There are many counts of this clonotype. The rearrangement links TRBV7-2 to TRBJ2-4; D is uncertain. Trimming removed 4 bases from V and 7 bases from J, with 8 bases in between. The germline V gene encodes CDR1 SGHTA and CDR2 FQGNSA. The CDR3 has 12 residues. The DNA of the CDR3 is TGTGCCAGCAGCTCTCAAGGGAACATTCAGTACTTC. Translating it yields CASSSQGNIQYF.

The chain recombines TRBV14 with TRBJ2-1; TRBD2 is a possible D gene (6 bases). This CDR3 has 17 amino acids. The germline gives CDR1 SGHDN, CDR2 FVKESK. V shed 1 base and J shed 1 base, with 14 bases lying between them. CDR3 amino acids: CASSQGRAGRSYNEQFF. The CDR3 DNA reads as TGTGCCAGCAGCCAAGGGAGGGCGGGAAGGTCCTACAATGAGCAGTTCTTC.

In this sample, this clonotype turned up many times. The chain couples TRBV7-9 to TRBJ2-1; 10 nucleotides line up with TRBD2. CDR1 and CDR2 from the germline V gene are SEHNR and FQNEAQ (reference sequence). This CDR3 is 16 amino acids long. V trimming: 5 bases; J trimming: 6 bases; junction bases outside the gene matches: 10. CDR3 DNA: TGTGCCAGCAGCCCGCGTTCAGCGGGAGGGCCCAATGAGCAGTTCTTC. Protein sequence: CASSPRSAGGPNEQFF.

This clonotype was counted a few times. The CDR3 region has the DNA TGTGCCAGCAGCTTAGCGCTGGGGGGCGGCTACACCTTC. The encoded protein is CASSLALGGGYTF. The genes are TRBV7-6 and TRBJ1-2, with D perhaps TRBD1 (6 bases). Trimming took 0 bases from V and 8 from J, leaving 10 bases between them. CDR3 length: 13 residues. CDR1 is SGHVS and CDR2 is FNYEAQ in the germline V gene.

A few counts support this clonotype. This sequence joins TRBV4-2 and TRBJ2-7, with D tentatively TRBD2 (6 bases). This CDR3 contains 15 residues. The germline V gene encodes CDR1 LGHNA and CDR2 YNFKEQ. V was cut by 1 base and J by 0 bases, with 10 bases left in between. CDR3 residues: CASSQVLGGSYEQYF. The CDR3 DNA reads TGTGCCAGCAGCCAAGTGTTGGGGGGCTCCTACGAGCAGTACTTC.

This clonotype appeared a few times. This chain links TRBV20-1 with TRBJ2-1; TRBD2 agrees at 11 bases. Germline values: CDR1 DFQATT, CDR2 SNEGSKA (reference sequence). The CDR3 consists of 16 residues. V lost 2 bases and J lost 10; bases outside the gene matches: 13. DNA of the CDR3: TGCAGTGCTAGACTGGCGGGTAGCGGGAGGGCATGGGAGCAGTTCTTC. This sequence encodes CSARLAGSGRAWEQFF.

The chain has TRBV5-6 and TRBJ2-5; 12 positions agree with TRBD2. The V segment lost 4 bases and the J segment 1 base; nucleotides outside the gene matches: 2. The CDR3 is made up of 15 amino acids. Germline loops: CDR1 SGHDT, CDR2 YYEEEE. For the CDR3, the DNA is TGTGCCAGCAGCAAGGGACTAGCGGGCCAAGAGACCCAGTACTTC. Its protein product is CASSKGLAGQETQYF.

This clonotype was seen ten or more times. The rearrangement uses TRBV12-3 or TRBV12-4 and TRBJ2-7, with a possible D match to TRBD1 (6 bases). This CDR3 comprises 12 residues. Between the trimmed V and J ends, which lost 6 bases and 6 bases, there was a span of 12 bases. Written as DNA, the CDR3 is TGTGCCAGCAGCCCCTCAGGGGTCGAGCAGTACGTC. Its translation: CASSPSGVEQYV.

The rearrangement uses TRBV7-2 and TRBJ2-7; possibly TRBD2 for D (5 bases). The CDR3 loop spans 13 amino acids. V was trimmed by 2 bases and J by 5 bases, leaving 10 bases between them. Germline CDR1 SGHTA, CDR2 FQGNSA. The CDR3 reads CASSLRTLNEQYF. Written as DNA, the CDR3 is TGTGCCAGCAGCTTACGGACTTTGAACGAGCAGTACTTC.

As for this clonotype: An end of the junction differs from the germline gene, which may be a read error. The rearrangement uses TRBV4-1 and TRBJ1-1; 7 bases are shared with TRBD1. The length of the CDR3 is 14 residues. Per germline, CDR1 MGHRA and CDR2 YSYEKL. CDR3 nucleotide sequence: TGCGCCAACAGCCCGACAGGGCGGGACACTGAAGCTTTCTTT. Amino acid sequence: CANSPTGRDTEAFF.

The chain carries TRBV7-8 and TRBJ2-7; 10 bases agree with TRBD2. The trim removed 3 bases at V and 6 bases at J, leaving 2 bases unmatched. The CDR3 sequence is 13 residues long. The germline gives CDR1 SGHVS, CDR2 FQNEAQ. CDR3 sequence reads: CASSLGLALEQYF. The DNA for the CDR3 is TGTGCCAGCAGCTTGGGACTAGCGCTCGAGCAGTACTTC.

The chain recombines TRBV29-1 with TRBJ2-3, with a weak D call TRBD2 (6 bases). The germline CDR1 and CDR2 sequences are SQVTM and ANQGSEA. V lost 6 bases and J lost 1, with 11 bases in between. There are 13 residues in the CDR3. The CDR3 DNA sequence: TGCAGCGTGAGGAGGGACCGCACAGATACGCAGTATTTT. Residues: CSVRRDRTDTQYF.

This clonotype was detected ten times or more. V and J are TRBV11-3 and TRBJ2-1; 7 positions agree with TRBD2. CDR3 length equals 14 residues. The germline V gene has CDR1 SGHNT and CDR2 YENEEA. Unmatched junction bases numbered 13, after V lost 7 bases and J lost 10 bases. The CDR3 spells CASNFGGSVGEQFF. CDR3 coding DNA: TGTGCCAGCAACTTTGGCGGGAGCGTTGGGGAGCAGTTCTTC.

The chain recombines TRBV4-1 with TRBJ2-2; 9 bases line up with TRBD2. The CDR3 is made up of 15 amino acids. V lost 7 bases and J lost 4; bases outside the gene matches: 7. Looked up from germline, CDR1 is MGHRA and CDR2 is YSYEKL. The CDR3 protein is CASTLSGRTTGELFF. CDR3 in DNA: TGCGCCAGCACCCTTAGCGGGAGAACCACCGGGGAGCTGTTTTTT.

V gene TRBV19 combines with J gene TRBJ1-5; D perhaps matches TRBD1 (5 bases). Trimming removed 3 bases at V and 3 bases at J, with 18 bases between. Germline V gene lookup returns CDR1 LNHDA and CDR2 SQIVND (reference sequence). This CDR3 has 17 amino acids. CDR3 loop: CASSISKGARDNQPQHF. The DNA of the CDR3 is TGTGCCAGTAGTATTTCGAAAGGGGCACGCGACAATCAGCCCCAGCATTTT. Filled out from reference TRBV19 and TRBJ1-5, the complete variable domain reads DGGITQSPKYLFRKEGQNVTLSCEQNLNHDAMYWYRQDPGQGLRLIYYSQIVNDFQKGDIAEGYSVSREKKESFPLTVTSAQKNPTAFYLCASSISKGARDNQPQHFGDGTRLSIL.

This chain uses TRBV20-1 with TRBJ2-3, with 9 bases matching TRBD2. Looked up from germline, CDR1 is DFQATT and CDR2 is SNEGSKA (reference sequence). This CDR3 contains 14 residues. V lost 6 bases and J lost 6; bases outside the gene matches: 10. CDR3 in amino acids: CSANLAGSADTQYF. For the CDR3, the DNA is TGCAGTGCCAACCTAGCGGGATCAGCGGATACGCAGTATTTT.